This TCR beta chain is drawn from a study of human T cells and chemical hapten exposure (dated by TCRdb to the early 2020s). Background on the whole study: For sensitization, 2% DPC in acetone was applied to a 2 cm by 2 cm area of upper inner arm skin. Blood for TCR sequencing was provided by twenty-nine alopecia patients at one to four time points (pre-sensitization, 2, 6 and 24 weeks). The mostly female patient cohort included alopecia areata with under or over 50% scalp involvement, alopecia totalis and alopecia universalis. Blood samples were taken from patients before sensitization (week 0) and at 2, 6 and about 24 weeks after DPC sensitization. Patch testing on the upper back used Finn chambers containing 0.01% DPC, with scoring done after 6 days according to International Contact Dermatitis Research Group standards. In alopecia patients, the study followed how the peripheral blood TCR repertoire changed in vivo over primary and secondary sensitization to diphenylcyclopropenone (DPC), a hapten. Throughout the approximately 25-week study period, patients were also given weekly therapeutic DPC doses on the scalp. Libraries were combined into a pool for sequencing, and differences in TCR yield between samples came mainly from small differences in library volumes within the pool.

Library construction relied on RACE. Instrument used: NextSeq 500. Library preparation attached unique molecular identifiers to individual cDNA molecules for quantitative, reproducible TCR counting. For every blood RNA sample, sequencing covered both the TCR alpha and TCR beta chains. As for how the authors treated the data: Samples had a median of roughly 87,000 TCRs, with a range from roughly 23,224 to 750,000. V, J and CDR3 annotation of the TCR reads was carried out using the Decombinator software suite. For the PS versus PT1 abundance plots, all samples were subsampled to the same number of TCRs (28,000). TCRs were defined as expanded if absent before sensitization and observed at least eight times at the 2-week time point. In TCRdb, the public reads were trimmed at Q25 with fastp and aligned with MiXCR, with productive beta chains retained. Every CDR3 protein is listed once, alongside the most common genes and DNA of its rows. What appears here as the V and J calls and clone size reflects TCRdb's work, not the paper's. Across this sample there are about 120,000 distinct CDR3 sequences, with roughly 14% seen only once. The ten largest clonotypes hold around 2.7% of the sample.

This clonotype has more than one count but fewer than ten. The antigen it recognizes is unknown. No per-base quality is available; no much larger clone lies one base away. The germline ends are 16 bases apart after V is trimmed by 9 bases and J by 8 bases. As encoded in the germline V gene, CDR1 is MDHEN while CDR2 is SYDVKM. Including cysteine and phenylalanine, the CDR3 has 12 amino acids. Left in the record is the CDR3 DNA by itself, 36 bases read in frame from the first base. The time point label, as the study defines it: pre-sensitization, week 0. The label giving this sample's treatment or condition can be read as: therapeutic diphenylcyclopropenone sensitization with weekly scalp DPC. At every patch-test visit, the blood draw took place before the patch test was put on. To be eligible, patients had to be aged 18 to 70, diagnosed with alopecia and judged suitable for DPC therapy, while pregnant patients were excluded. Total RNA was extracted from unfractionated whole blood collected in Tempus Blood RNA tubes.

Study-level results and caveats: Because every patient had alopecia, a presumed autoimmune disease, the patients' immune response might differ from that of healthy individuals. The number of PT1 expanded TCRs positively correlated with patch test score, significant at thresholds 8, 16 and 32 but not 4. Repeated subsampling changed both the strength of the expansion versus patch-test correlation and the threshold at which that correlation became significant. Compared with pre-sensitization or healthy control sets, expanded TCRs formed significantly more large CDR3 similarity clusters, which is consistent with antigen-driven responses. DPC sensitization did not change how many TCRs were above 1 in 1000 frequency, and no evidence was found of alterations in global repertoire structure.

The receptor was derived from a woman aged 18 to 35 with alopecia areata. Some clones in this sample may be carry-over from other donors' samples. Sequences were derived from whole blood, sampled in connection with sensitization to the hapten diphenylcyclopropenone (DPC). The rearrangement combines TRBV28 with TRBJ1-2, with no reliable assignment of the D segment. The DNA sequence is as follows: TGTGCCAGTTTAGGGAGCGCCTCCGGCTACACCTTC. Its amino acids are CASLGSASGYTF.